This T cell receptor (beta chain) was retrieved from a study of blood T cell repertoires in COVID-19. Using immunoSEQ multiplex PCR, the repertoire was profiled, and TCRdb retains in-frame clones only, with some absent. The profile shows about 150,000 clones, about 77% of them singletons. Trimming stripped 4 bases from V and 0 bases from J, with 11 bases between. The germline gives CDR1 SGHTS, CDR2 YDEGEE. The length of the CDR3 is 16 residues. The sequence was obtained from a man aged 55 to 70 with acute or convalescent COVID-19. The chain couples TRBV5-8 to TRBJ1-6; D is uncertain. Specimen: peripheral blood. The CDR3 DNA reads TGTGCCAGCAGCCGCGGTGCCAGCTCCTATAATTCACCCCTCCACTTT. This translates into CASSRGASSYNSPLHF.